The 3 T cell receptor beta chains listed next were all sequenced from one sample in a study of cytomegalovirus exposure and HLA in healthy donors. The study ran its PCR with 60 Vbeta and 13 Jbeta primers. The assay was immunoSEQ multiplex PCR, and TCRdb's table has in-frame clones only and misses some. The table lists 160,000 or so clones, just under 80% of them singletons. Sequencing was done on a sample of PBMCs. Receptors originate from a woman between 50 and 59 years old in good health and CMV-seronegative.

The chain recombines TRBV28 with TRBJ1-4; the match to TRBD1 covers 7 bases. V lost 3 bases to trimming and J lost 7 bases; unmatched junction nucleotides: 8. The CDR3 totals 15 residues. The germline V gene encodes CDR1 MDHEN and CDR2 SYDVKM. CDR3 loop: CASSLDSGGAEKLFF. Written as DNA, the CDR3 is TGTGCCAGCAGTTTGGATTCAGGGGGTGCTGAAAAACTGTTTTTT.

This clone has only one observation. The rearrangement links TRBV6-1 to TRBJ1-2; perhaps TRBD1 as D (6 bases). This CDR3 has 15 residues. CDR1 is MNHNS, CDR2 SASEGT, per germline. V was cut by 4 bases and J by 4 bases, with 16 bases left in between. Here the CDR3 reads CASSVRDNDFYGYTF. CDR3 DNA sequence: TGTGCCAGCAGTGTCCGGGACAACGATTTCTATGGCTACACCTTC.

V is TRBV7-3 and J is TRBJ2-3; 14 bases are shared with TRBD2. In germline, CDR1 is SGHTA, CDR2 FQGTGA. The CDR3 consists of 17 residues. The trim removed 5 bases at V and 3 bases at J, leaving 7 bases unmatched. This CDR3 is CASSPGTSGSRTDTQYF. DNA of the CDR3: TGTGCCAGCAGCCCAGGGACTAGCGGGAGTCGTACAGATACGCAGTATTTT. The variable domain in full, completed from reference TRBV7-3 and TRBJ2-3, reads GAGVSQTPSNKVTEKGKYVELRCDPISGHTALYWYRQSLGQGPEFLIYFQGTGAADDSGLPNDRFFAVRPEGSVSTLKIQRTERGDSAVYLCASSPGTSGSRTDTQYFGPGTRLTVL.